The entry that follows covers one TCR beta chain sequence. These data come from a study of shared clonotypes between healthy human individuals. At the level of the study: There were three CD4 naive, three CD4 memory, two CD8 naive and one CD8 memory plates per donor.

The healthy adult donors were HIV-negative and reported no recent acute infections or vaccinations. From CD4+ cells came CD45RA+ naive and CD45RA-negative memory subsets. V was clipped by 4 bases and J by 1 base, with 16 bases between them. The germline V gene has CDR1 MDHEN and CDR2 SYDVKM. The CDR3 totals 16 residues. Splitting of each subset's genomic DNA was done evenly across several immunoSEQ plates. Assay: immunoSEQ multiplex PCR; the TCRdb copy retains only in-frame clones and omits some. The sample yields 2 million to 2.5 million clones, approximately 94% seen once. This rearrangement joins TRBV28 to TRBJ1-1; a possible D gene is TRBD1 (6 bases). Sequenced: naive CD4+ T cells sorted from blood. Subset described: CD45RA+ positively selected. This receptor was identified in a man aged 18 to 30 in good health. The chain's CDR3 is CASSSGRRGENTEAFF. CDR3 DNA sequence: TGTGCCAGCAGTTCCGGTAGAAGGGGGGAGAACACTGAAGCTTTCTTT.